These 21 T cell receptor beta chains share one sample of origin, sequenced in a study of blood T cell repertoires in COVID-19 (TCRdb year 2020). Libraries were constructed by the immunoSEQ multiplex PCR assay. TCRdb obtained this table from immuneACCESS and retained in-frame rearrangements with V and J assigned. These tables miss some clones; where compared with another copy, unresolved V genes account for less than half of the shortfall, and the remainder is unexplained. The sample has a few hundred thousand clones on record, 88% of them singletons. Clones ranked in the top ten supply over 8% of the sample. The sample consisted of peripheral blood. The origin of the receptors is a young man with active or convalescent COVID-19.

The V gene is TRBV14, the J gene TRBJ2-3; D is ambiguous. CDR3 length: 14 amino acids. Trimming took off 2 bases at V and 8 bases at J, with 14 bases between the two ends. Germline V gives CDR1 SGHDN, CDR2 FVKESK. CDR3 region: CASSQPSSEFTQYF. The CDR3 bases are TGTGCCAGCAGCCAACCATCCAGCGAGTTTACGCAGTATTTT.

The chain combines TRBV19 with TRBJ2-7; 9 bases line up with TRBD1. J lost 1 base, V lost 3 bases, and 16 bases had no gene match. CDR1 is LNHDA, CDR2 SQIVND, per germline (reference sequence). This CDR3 comprises 19 residues. CDR3 DNA: TGTGCCAGTAGTATTCGGGGGCTGTTGATCGGGACAGGGTCCTACGAGCAGTACTTC. Encoded protein: CASSIRGLLIGTGSYEQYF.

This chain joins TRBV13 and TRBJ2-1; possibly TRBD2 for D (5 bases). Trimming left V 5 bases short and J 4 bases short, with 12 bases between. The CDR3 runs 14 residues. Germline CDR1 PRHDT, CDR2 FYEKMQ (reference sequence). The CDR3 protein is CASSTRTGYNEQFF. CDR3 DNA: TGTGCCAGCAGCACAAGGACTGGATACAATGAGCAGTTCTTC.

The chain couples TRBV18 to TRBJ2-7, with 10 bases matching TRBD1. Germline CDR1 is KGHSH and CDR2 is LQKENI. The V segment lost 4 bases and the J segment 3 bases; nucleotides outside the gene matches: 3. The CDR3 contains 14 residues. As DNA, the CDR3 is TGTGCCAGCTCACACGGGACAGGGGACTACGAGCAGTACTTC. Amino acid sequence: CASSHGTGDYEQYF.

J is TRBJ2-6 and V is TRBV11-2; tentatively, D is TRBD2 (5 bases). The CDR3 has 15 amino acids. Trimming pared 6 bases from V and 2 bases from J, leaving 11 bases between. In germline, CDR1 is SGHAT, CDR2 FQNNGV. The CDR3 region has the DNA TGTGCCAGCAGGCCCACCGGGGCTGGGGCCAACGTCCTGACTTTC. It translates to CASRPTGAGANVLTF.

V usage is TRBV4-1 and J usage is TRBJ1-2; tentatively, D is TRBD1 (5 bases). In germline, CDR1 is MGHRA, CDR2 YSYEKL. V gave up 2 bases and J gave up 3 bases, with 13 bases separating them. The length of the CDR3 is 15 residues. The CDR3 DNA follows: TGCGCCAGCAGCCAACCCGGGACGGGAGACTATGGCTACACCTTC. Its translation: CASSQPGTGDYGYTF.

This clone was recorded only once. The chain recombines TRBV5-6 with TRBJ1-1; D is possibly TRBD1 (5 bases). CDR1 and CDR2 from the germline V gene are SGHDT and YYEEEE. V shed 3 bases and J shed 4 bases, with 13 bases lying between them. The CDR3 is made up of 14 amino acids. The CDR3 coding sequence is TGTGCCAGCAGCTGGGGGACTCCAGTCACTGAAGCTTTCTTT. Protein sequence: CASSWGTPVTEAFF.

The chain couples TRBV5-1 to TRBJ2-2; TRBD1 matches 7 bases. Unmatched junction bases numbered 6, after V lost 6 bases and J lost 4 bases. There are 14 residues in the CDR3. Germline loops: CDR1 SGHRS, CDR2 YFSETQ. CDR3 sequence reads: CASKGTEGTGELFF. The CDR3 nucleotides read TGCGCCAGCAAAGGGACAGAAGGCACCGGGGAGCTGTTTTTT.

V usage is TRBV2 and J usage is TRBJ1-1, with TRBD1 matching 10 bases. Germline trimming cut 6 bases from V and 2 bases from J; bases unmatched to any gene: 15. There are 18 residues in the CDR3. CDR1 is SNHLY and CDR2 is FYNNEI in the germline V gene. CDR3 coding DNA: TGTGCCAGCAGGGGGGAACCCGGGACAGGGGTAATTAACACTGAAGCTTTCTTT. This encodes CASRGEPGTGVINTEAFF.

The CDR3 nucleotides read TGTGCCAGCAGTTACGACAGTGGGTATTCACCCCTCCACTTT. It yields the protein CASSYDSGYSPLHF. The chain links TRBV6-5 to TRBJ1-6, with a tentative D call TRBD1 (5 bases). Deletions cut 2 bases from V and 8 bases from J, with 10 bases between. This CDR3 has 14 amino acids. Germline CDR1 is MNHEY and CDR2 is SVGAGI.

By its share, this clone is medium-sized. The V call is TRBV6-2 or TRBV6-3, the J call TRBJ2-3; 9 nucleotides match TRBD1. With 2 bases clipped from V and 2 bases from J, the junction kept 2 bases outside the gene matches. CDR1 and CDR2 from the germline V gene are MNHEY and SVGEGT. This CDR3 contains 15 residues. The CDR3 is CASSYGTGHTDTQYF. The CDR3 DNA reads TGTGCCAGCAGTTACGGGACAGGGCACACAGATACGCAGTATTTT.

The CDR3 bases are TGTGCCAGTACCACGGGGGGGACAGGGATTTCACCCCTCCACTTT. It specifies CASTTGGTGISPLHF. The rearrangement links TRBV19 to TRBJ1-6, with TRBD1 matching 9 bases. V was clipped by 7 bases and J by 9 bases; unmatched bases: 10. CDR1 and CDR2 from the germline V gene are LNHDA and SQIVND (reference sequence). This CDR3 comprises 15 residues.

The chain employs TRBV4-1 and TRBJ1-5; no firm D call. Trimming cost V 0 bases and J 4 bases, with 10 bases left between them. CDR1 is MGHRA and CDR2 is YSYEKL in the germline V gene. There are 15 residues in the CDR3. CDR3 loop: CASSQDLRSNQPQHF. The DNA of the CDR3 is TGCGCCAGCAGCCAAGATCTTCGTAGTAATCAGCCCCAGCATTTT.

The rearrangement joins TRBV10-3 to TRBJ2-3; 10 bases are shared with TRBD2. The trim removed 4 bases at V and 5 bases at J, leaving 9 bases unmatched. This CDR3 has 16 amino acids. Germline CDR1 and CDR2: ENHRY and SYGVKD. The CDR3 here is CAISVRKRGGEDTQYF. CDR3 nucleotide sequence: TGTGCCATCAGTGTCCGAAAGCGGGGGGGGGAAGATACGCAGTATTTT.

The rearrangement joins TRBV11-3 to TRBJ2-7; D is undetermined. Deletions cut 3 bases from V and 3 bases from J, with 9 bases between. Germline V gene data show CDR1 as SGHNT and CDR2 as YENEEA. The CDR3 has 13 amino acids. The CDR3 loop is CASSFREDYEQYF. The CDR3 DNA reads TGTGCCAGCAGCTTTCGTGAGGACTACGAGCAGTACTTC.

The chain has TRBV6-1 and TRBJ1-3; no clear D gene. In germline, CDR1 is MNHNS, CDR2 SASEGT. This CDR3 is built from 16 residues. The V end was cut by 1 base, the J end by 0 bases, with 10 bases between. The CDR3 is CASSEEVRFSGNTIYF. CDR3 bases: TGTGCCAGCAGTGAAGAGGTCAGGTTCTCTGGAAACACCATATATTTT.

The chain carries TRBV11-2 and TRBJ2-7; 11 bases agree with TRBD1. Germline CDR1 SGHAT, CDR2 FQNNGV. J gave up 3 bases and V 4 bases, and 2 bases lay outside the gene matches. CDR3 length: 14 amino acids. The CDR3 spells CASSSGQGGYEQYF. CDR3 DNA sequence: TGTGCCAGCAGCTCGGGACAGGGGGGCTACGAGCAGTACTTC.

This chain connects TRBV11-2 to TRBJ2-4; D is perhaps TRBD1 (5 bases). With 1 base removed from V and 9 bases from J, the gap between germline ends came to 13 bases. This CDR3 has 14 residues. The V gene's germline CDR1 is SGHAT and CDR2 FQNNGV. The CDR3 sequence is CASSLGMSGPIQYF. The CDR3 DNA is TGTGCCAGCAGCTTAGGGATGTCAGGGCCCATTCAGTACTTC.

The chain is built from TRBV9 and TRBJ1-3; 12 bases fit TRBD1. The V segment lost 6 bases and the J segment 7 bases; nucleotides outside the gene matches: 8. The CDR3 extends over 15 amino acids. The germline gives CDR1 SGDLS, CDR2 YYNGEE. CDR3 nucleotide sequence: TGTGCCAGCAACAATGAGGGACAGGGGGCTAACACCATATATTTT. Its translation is CASNNEGQGANTIYF.

This clone appeared once. Within the sample, other DNA sequences also encode this same CDR3. The rearrangement links TRBV12-3 or TRBV12-4 to TRBJ2-2; tentative D call: TRBD2 (6 bases). CDR3 size: 12 residues. Trimming pared 6 bases from V and 6 bases from J, leaving 8 bases between. In nucleotides, the CDR3 is TGTGCCAGCAGGCCGGGGGCCGGGGAGCTGTTTTTT. The encoded protein is CASRPGAGELFF.

This rearrangement joins TRBV5-1 to TRBJ2-7, with 7 bases identical to TRBD1. CDR1 and CDR2 from the germline V gene are SGHRS and YFSETQ. V was clipped by 2 bases and J by 9 bases; unmatched bases: 8. The CDR3 is made up of 13 amino acids. CDR3 nucleotides: TGCGCCAGCAGCTTCCCACAGGGGAATTGGCAGTACTTC. Translating it yields CASSFPQGNWQYF. The variable domain in full, completed from reference TRBV5-1 and TRBJ2-7, reads KAGVTQTPRYLIKTRGQQVTLSCSPISGHRSVSWYQQTPGQGLQFLFEYFSETQRNKGNFPGRFSGRQFSNSRSEMNVSTLELGDSALYLCASSFPQGNWQYFGPGTRLTVT.